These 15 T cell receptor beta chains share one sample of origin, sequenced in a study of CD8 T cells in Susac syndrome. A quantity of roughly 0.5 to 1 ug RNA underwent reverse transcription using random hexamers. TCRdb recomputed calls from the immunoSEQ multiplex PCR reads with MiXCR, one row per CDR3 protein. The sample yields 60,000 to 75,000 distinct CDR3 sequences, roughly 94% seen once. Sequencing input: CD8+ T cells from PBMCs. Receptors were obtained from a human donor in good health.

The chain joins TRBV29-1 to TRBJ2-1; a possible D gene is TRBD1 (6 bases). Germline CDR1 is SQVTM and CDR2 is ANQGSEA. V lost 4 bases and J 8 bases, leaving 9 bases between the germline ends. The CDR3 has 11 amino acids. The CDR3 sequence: CSVVGTHEQFF. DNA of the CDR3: TGCAGCGTTGTAGGGACACATGAGCAGTTCTTC.

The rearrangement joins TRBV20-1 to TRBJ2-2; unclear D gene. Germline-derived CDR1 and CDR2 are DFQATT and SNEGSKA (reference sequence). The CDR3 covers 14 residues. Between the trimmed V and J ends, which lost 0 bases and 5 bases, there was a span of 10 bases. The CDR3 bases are TGCAGTGCTAGAGATCTCCTGGAGACCGGGGAGCTGTTTTTT. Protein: CSARDLLETGELFF.

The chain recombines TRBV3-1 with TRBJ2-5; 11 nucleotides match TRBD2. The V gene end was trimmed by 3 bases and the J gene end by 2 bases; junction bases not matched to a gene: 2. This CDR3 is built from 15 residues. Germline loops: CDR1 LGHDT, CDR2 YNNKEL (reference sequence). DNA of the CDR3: TGTGCCAGCAGCCATCGACTAGCGGGACAAGAGACCCAGTACTTC. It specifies CASSHRLAGQETQYF.

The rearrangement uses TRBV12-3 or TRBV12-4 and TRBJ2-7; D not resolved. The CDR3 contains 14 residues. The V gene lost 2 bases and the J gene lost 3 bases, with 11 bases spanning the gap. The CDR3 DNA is TGTGCCAGCAGTTTAATGGGAACGGGCTACGAGCAGTACTTC. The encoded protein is CASSLMGTGYEQYF.

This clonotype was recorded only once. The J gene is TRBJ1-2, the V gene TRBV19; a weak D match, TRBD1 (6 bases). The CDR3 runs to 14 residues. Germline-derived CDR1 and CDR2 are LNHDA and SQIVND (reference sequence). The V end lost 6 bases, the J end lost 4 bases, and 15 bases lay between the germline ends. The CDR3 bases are TGTGCCAGTAGGATCAGGGGAAGCTCCTATGGCTACACCTTC. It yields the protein CASRIRGSSYGYTF.

CDR3 nucleotides: TGCAGCGTTGGGGAGGGGGTCTGGCAGCCCCAGCATTTT. This codes for CSVGEGVWQPQHF. This sequence joins TRBV29-1 and TRBJ1-5, with D perhaps TRBD1 (6 bases). CDR1 SQVTM and CDR2 ANQGSEA come from the germline V gene. The CDR3 length is 13 residues. V was shortened by 4 bases and J by 7 bases, with 14 bases between the two germline ends.

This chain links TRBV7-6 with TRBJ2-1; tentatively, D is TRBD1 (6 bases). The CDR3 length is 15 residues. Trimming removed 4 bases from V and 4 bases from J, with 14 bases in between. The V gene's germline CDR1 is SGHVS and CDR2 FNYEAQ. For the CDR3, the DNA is TGTGCCAGCAGCTCCGCAGGGACACCTTACAATGAGCAGTTCTTC. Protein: CASSSAGTPYNEQFF.

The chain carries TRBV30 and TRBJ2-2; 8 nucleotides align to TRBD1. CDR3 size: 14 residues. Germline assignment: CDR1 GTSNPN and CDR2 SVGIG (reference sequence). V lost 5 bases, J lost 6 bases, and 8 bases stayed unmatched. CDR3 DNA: TGTGCCTGGGGCGCAGGGGGCCTGTCCGGGGAGCTGTTTTTT. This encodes CAWGAGGLSGELFF.

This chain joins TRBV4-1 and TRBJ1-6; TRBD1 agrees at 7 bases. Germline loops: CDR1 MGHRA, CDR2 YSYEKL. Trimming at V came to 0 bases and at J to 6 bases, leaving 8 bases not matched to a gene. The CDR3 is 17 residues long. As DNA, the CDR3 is TGCGCCAGCAGCCAAGATGCGGCAGGGGGAAGTAATTCACCCCTCCACTTT. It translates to CASSQDAAGGSNSPLHF.

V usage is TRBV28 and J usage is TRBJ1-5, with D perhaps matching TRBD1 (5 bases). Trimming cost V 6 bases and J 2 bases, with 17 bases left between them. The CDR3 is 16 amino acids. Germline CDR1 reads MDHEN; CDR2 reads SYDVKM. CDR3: CASRGWGDQGNQPQHF. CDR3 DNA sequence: TGTGCCAGCAGGGGATGGGGGGATCAAGGCAATCAGCCCCAGCATTTT.

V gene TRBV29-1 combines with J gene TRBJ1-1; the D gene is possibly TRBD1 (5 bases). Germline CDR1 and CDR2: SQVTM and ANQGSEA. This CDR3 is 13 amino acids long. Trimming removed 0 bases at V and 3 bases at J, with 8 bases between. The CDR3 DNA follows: TGCAGCGTTGAAGAGTCGGGGGACACTGAAGCTTTCTTT. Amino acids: CSVEESGDTEAFF.

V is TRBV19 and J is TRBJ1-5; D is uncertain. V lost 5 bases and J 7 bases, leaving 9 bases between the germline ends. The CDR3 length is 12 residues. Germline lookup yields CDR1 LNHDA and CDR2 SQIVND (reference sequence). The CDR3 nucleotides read TGTGCCAGTAGTGCCCGTAGCCAGCCCCAGCATTTT. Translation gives CASSARSQPQHF.

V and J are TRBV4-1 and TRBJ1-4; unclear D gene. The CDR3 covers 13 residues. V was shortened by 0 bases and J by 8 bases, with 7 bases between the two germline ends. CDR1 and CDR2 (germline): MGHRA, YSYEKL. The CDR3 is CASSQDYSEKLFF. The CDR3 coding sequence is TGCGCCAGCAGCCAAGATTACTCGGAAAAACTGTTTTTT.

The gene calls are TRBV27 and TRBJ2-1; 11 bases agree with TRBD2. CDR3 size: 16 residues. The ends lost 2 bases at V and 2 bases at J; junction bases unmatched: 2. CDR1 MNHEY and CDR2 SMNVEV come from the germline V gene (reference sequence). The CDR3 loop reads CASSLSSGGAYNEQFF. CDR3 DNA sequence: TGTGCCAGCAGTTTAAGTAGCGGGGGGGCCTACAATGAGCAGTTCTTC.

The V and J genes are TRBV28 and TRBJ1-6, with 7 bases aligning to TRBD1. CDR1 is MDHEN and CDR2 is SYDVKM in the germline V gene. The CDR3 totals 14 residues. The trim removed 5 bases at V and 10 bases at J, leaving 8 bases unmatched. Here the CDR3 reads CASSRQGAGSPLHF. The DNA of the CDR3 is TGTGCCAGCAGTCGACAGGGAGCAGGATCACCCCTCCACTTT.